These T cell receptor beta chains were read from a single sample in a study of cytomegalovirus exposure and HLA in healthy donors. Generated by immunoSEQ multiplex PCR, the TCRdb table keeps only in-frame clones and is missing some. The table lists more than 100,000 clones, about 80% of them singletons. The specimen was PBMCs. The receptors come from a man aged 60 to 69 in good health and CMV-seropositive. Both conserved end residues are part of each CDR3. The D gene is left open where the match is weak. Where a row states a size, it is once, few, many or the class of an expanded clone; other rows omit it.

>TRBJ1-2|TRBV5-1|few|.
TGCGCCAGCAGCTTGGGAGACGGGTTTAACTATGGCTACACCTTC
CASSLGDGFNYGYTF
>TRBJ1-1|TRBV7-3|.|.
TGTGCCAGCAGCTCCGAGGCAGCCGTGAACACTGAAGCTTTCTTT
CASSSEAAVNTEAFF
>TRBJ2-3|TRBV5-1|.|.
TGCGCCAGCAGCTTATTCGGGAGTCCTGGAGATACGCAGTATTTT
CASSLFGSPGDTQYF
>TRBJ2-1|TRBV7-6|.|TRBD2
TGTGCCAGCAGCTTTATCGGCGGGGGGAACTACAATGAGCAGTTCTTC
CASSFIGGGNYNEQFF
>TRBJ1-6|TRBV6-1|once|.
TGTGCCGGGGGGTCGAGGTTGAGTTCACCCCTCCACTTT
CAGGSRLSSPLHF
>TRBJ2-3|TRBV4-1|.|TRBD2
TGCGCCAGCAGCCCGATTAGCGGGGTGGGCTCAGGCGATACGCAGTATTTT
CASSPISGVGSGDTQYF
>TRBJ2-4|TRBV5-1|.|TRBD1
TGCGCCAGCAGCTTCTCAACAGGGGACCTAAACATTCAGTACTTC
CASSFSTGDLNIQYF
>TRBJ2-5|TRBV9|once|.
TGTGCCAGCAGCTCCTCGACTAGTCACCAAGAGACCCAGTACTTC
CASSSSTSHQETQYF
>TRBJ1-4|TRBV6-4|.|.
TGTGCCAGCGGAGGAGGGGAAAAACTGTTTTTT
CASGGGEKLFF
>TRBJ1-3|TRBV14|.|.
TGTGCCAGCAGCCGGGGGCCGTTTGGCACCATATATTTT
CASSRGPFGTIYF
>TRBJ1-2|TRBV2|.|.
TGTGCCAGCAGTGTAAGCCAGGGTGGTTATGGCTACACCTTC
CASSVSQGGYGYTF
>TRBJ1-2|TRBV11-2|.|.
TGTGCCAGCAGCTTAATGCCAGGGTGGAACTATGGCTACACCTTC
CASSLMPGWNYGYTF
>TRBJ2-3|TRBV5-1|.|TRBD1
TGCGCCAGCAGCTTGGAGGGCAGGGGGAGAGATACGCAGTATTTT
CASSLEGRGRDTQYF
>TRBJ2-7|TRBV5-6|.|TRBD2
TGTGCCAGCAGCTTGAGGGGACTAGCGACATCCTACGAGCAGTACTTC
CASSLRGLATSYEQYF
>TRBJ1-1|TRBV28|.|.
TGTGCCAGCAGTTTGAGGGTAGACACTGAAGCTTTCTTT
CASSLRVDTEAFF
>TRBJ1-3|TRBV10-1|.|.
TGCGCCAGCAGTGAGGGGGCATCTGGAAACACCATATATTTT
CASSEGASGNTIYF
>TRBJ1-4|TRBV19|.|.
TGTGCCAGTAGCCCAGGGGTGACTAATGAAAAACTGTTTTTT
CASSPGVTNEKLFF
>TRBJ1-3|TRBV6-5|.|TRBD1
TGTGCCAGCAGTTCCGCGAGACAGGGCCCTGGAAACACCATATATTTT
CASSSARQGPGNTIYF
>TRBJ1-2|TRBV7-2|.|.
TGTGCCAGCAGCCCCCGGAGGGGTGCTAACTATGGCTACACCTTC
CASSPRRGANYGYTF
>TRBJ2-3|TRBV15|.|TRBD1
TGTGCCACCAGCATGTTCACCGGGACAGGGAGCACAGATACGCAGTATTTT
CATSMFTGTGSTDTQYF
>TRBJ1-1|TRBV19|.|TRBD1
TGTGCCAGTAGACTGACAGGGATGTTAGGAACTGAAGCTTTCTTT
CASRLTGMLGTEAFF
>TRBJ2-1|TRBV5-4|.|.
TGTGCCAGCAGCTCGACAGGAGTCGGCAATGAGCAGTTCTTC
CASSSTGVGNEQFF
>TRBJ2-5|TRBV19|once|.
TGTGCCAGTAGCTGGCACAGGGCTGAGACCCAGTACTTC
CASSWHRAETQYF
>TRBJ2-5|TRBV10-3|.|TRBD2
TGTGCCACCACGGCCGGGAGGCTAGCGGGGAGTCAAGAGACCCAGTACTTC
CATTAGRLAGSQETQYF
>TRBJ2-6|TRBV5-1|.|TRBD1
TGCGCCAGCAGCCCGGGGGACAGGGCCGGGGCCAACGCCCTGACTTTC
CASSPGDRAGANALTF
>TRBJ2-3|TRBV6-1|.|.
TGTGCCAGCAGCGGACATGCCTTATTGGTGGATACGCAGTATTTT
CASSGHALLVDTQYF
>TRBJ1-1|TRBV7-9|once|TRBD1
TGTTCCAGCAGCTTGCTGGGACAGGGGAACTTCTTT
CSSSLLGQGNFF
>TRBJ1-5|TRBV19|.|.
TGTGCCAGTAGCCTCCCACAGAGCAATCAGCCCCAGCATTTT
CASSLPQSNQPQHF
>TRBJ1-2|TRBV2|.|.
TGTGCCAGCAGCAAGGCAGGTCCCTATGGCTACACCTTC
CASSKAGPYGYTF
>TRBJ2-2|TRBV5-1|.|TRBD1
TGCGCCAGCAGCTTCATGACAGGGGAGGACATCGGGGAGCTGTTTTTT
CASSFMTGEDIGELFF
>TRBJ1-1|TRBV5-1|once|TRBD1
TGCGCCAGCAGCCGGGACAGTATGAACACTGAAGCTTTCTTT
CASSRDSMNTEAFF
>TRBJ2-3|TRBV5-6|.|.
TGTGCCAGCAGCTCATCCCCAGGGGCAGATACGCAGTATTTT
CASSSSPGADTQYF
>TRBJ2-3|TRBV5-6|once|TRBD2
TGTGCCAGCAGCTTCGGGAGGAGGAGCACAGATACGCAGTATTTT
CASSFGRRSTDTQYF
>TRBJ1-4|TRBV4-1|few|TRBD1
TGCGCCAGCAGGATTCCGGGACAGGGGAGGGAAAAACTGTTTTTT
CASRIPGQGREKLFF
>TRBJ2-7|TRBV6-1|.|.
TGTGCCAGCAGTGAAGCGGACACCCCTCAGCAGTACTTC
CASSEADTPQQYF
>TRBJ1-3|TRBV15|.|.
TGTGCCACCAGCAGAGATAAGGGGGAGGGATATTTT
CATSRDKGEGYF
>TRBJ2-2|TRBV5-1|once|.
TGCGCCAGCAGCGTCGGGGGATCGAACACCGGGGAGCTGTTTTTT
CASSVGGSNTGELFF
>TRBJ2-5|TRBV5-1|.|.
TGCGCCAGCAGCTCCCAGGGCCAGGACCAAGAGACCCAGTACTTC
CASSSQGQDQETQYF
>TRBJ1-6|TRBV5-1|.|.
TGCGCCAGCAGCTTGGGCGAGCCCCGTAATTCACCCCTCCACTTT
CASSLGEPRNSPLHF
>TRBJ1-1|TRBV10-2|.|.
TGCGCCAGCAGAGGGGGGAACACTGAAGCTTTCTTT
CASRGGNTEAFF
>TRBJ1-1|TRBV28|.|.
TGTGCCAGCAGTTCCCTTACAGGGAACACTGAAGCTTTCTTT
CASSSLTGNTEAFF
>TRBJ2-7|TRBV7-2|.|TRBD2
TGTGCCAGCAGCTACGGGGGGGCCAGTATGCCGTACGAGCAGTACTTC
CASSYGGASMPYEQYF
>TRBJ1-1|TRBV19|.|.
TGTGCCAGTAGTATAATAGGGAGGGAGAACACTGAAGCTTTCTTT
CASSIIGRENTEAFF
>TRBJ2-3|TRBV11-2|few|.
TGTGCCAGCAGCCCGTTGAGGGAGATCACAGATACGCAGTATTTT
CASSPLREITDTQYF
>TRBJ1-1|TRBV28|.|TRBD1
TGTGCCAGCAGACCATCCACCAGGGGGCAAATTACTGAAGCTTTCTTT
CASRPSTRGQITEAFF
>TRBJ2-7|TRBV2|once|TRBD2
TGTGCCAGCAGTGGGCCGGCTGGCCTCGGGACTAGCGGAACCTACGAGCAGTACTTC
CASSGPAGLGTSGTYEQYF
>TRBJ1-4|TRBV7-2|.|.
TGTGCCAGCAGCTCCCCCGGGATGAATGAAAAACTGTTTTTT
CASSSPGMNEKLFF
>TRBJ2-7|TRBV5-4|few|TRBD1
TGTGCCAGCAGCTTGGACAGGGGGCACGAGCAGTACTTC
CASSLDRGHEQYF
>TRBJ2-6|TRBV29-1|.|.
TGCAGCGCCAGGGGCCCTGGGGCCAACGTCCTGACTTTC
CSARGPGANVLTF